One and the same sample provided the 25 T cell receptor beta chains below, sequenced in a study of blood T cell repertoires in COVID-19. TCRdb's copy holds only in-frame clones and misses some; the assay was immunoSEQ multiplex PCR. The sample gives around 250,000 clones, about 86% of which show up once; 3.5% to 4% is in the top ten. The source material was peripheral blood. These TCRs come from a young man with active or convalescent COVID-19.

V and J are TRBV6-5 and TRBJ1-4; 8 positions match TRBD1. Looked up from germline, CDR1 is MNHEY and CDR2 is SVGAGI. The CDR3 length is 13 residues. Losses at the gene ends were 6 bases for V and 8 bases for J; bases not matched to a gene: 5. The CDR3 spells CASSNRGSEKLFF. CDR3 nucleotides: TGTGCCAGCAGCAACAGGGGGAGCGAAAAACTGTTTTTT.

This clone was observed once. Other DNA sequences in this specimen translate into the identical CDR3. This CDR3 is CATRQGSYEQYF. For the CDR3, the DNA is TGTGCCACCAGACAGGGATCCTACGAGCAGTACTTC. The chain has TRBV2 and TRBJ2-7; 7 bases map to TRBD1. J lost 1 base, V lost 10 bases, and 4 bases had no gene match. CDR3 length: 12 amino acids. The germline V gene has CDR1 SNHLY and CDR2 FYNNEI.

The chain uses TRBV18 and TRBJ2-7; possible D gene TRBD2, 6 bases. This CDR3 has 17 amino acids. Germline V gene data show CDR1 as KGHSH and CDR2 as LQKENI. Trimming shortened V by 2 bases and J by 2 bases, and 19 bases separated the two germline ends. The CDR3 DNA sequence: TGTGCCAGCTCACCAGTCCCTTTGCGGGGTAACCCCTACGAGCAGTACTTC. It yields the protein CASSPVPLRGNPYEQYF.

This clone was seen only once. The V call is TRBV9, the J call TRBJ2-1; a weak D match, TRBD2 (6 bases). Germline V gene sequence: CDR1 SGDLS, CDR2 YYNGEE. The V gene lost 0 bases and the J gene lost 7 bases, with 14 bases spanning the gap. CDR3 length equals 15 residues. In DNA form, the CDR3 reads TGTGCCAGCAGCGTAGAGGGACTTGTTTTTAATGAGCAGTTCTTC. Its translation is CASSVEGLVFNEQFF. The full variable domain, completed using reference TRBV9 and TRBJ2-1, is DSGVTQTPKHLITATGQRVTLRCSPRSGDLSVYWYQQSLDQGLQFLIQYYNGEERAKGNILERFSAQQFPDLHSELNLSSLELGDSALYFCASSVEGLVFNEQFFGPGTRLTVL.

The chain's CDR3 is CASSWADYGYTF. The CDR3 bases are TGTGCCAGCAGTTGGGCAGACTATGGCTACACCTTC. The V call is TRBV6-5, the J call TRBJ1-2; D is undetermined. V lost 4 bases and J lost 3, with 6 bases in between. Germline values: CDR1 MNHEY, CDR2 SVGAGI. The CDR3 sequence is 12 residues long.

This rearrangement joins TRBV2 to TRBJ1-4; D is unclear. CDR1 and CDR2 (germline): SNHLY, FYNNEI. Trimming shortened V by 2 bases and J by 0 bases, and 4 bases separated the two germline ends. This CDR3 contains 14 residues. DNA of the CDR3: TGTGCCAGCAGTGAATATACAACTAATGAAAAACTGTTTTTT. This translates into CASSEYTTNEKLFF.

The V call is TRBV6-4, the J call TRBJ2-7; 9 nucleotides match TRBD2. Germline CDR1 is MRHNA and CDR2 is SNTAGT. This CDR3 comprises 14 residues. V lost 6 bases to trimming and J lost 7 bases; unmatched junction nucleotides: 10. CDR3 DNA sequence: TGTGCCAGCAGCCCAAGCGGGGGGCCGGGAGAGCAGTACTTC. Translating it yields CASSPSGGPGEQYF.

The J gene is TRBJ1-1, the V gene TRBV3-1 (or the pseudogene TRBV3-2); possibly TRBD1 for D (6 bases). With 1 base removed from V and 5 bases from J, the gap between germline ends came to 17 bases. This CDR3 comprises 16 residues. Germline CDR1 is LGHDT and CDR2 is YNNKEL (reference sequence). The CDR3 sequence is CASSQGGVLGATEAFF. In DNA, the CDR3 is TGTGCCAGCAGCCAAGGAGGGGTCCTGGGGGCTACTGAAGCTTTCTTT.

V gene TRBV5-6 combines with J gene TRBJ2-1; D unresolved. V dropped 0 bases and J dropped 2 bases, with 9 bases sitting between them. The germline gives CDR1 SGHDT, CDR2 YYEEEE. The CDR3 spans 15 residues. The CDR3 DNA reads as TGTGCCAGCAGCTTGGTAGTGGGCCCCTACAATGAGCAGTTCTTC. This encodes CASSLVVGPYNEQFF.

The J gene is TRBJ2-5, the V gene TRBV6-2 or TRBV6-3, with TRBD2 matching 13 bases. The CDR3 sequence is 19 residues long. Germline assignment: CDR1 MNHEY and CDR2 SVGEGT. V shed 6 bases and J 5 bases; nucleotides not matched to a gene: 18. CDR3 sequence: CASSPYPSGLAGDGETQYF. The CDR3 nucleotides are TGTGCCAGCAGCCCCTACCCCTCTGGACTAGCGGGAGATGGCGAGACCCAGTACTTC.

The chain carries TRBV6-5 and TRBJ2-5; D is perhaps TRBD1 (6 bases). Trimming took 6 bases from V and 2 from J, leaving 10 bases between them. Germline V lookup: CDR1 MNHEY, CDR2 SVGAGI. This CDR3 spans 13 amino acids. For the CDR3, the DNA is TGTGCCAGCAGGCAGGGGACACAAGAGACCCAGTACTTC. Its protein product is CASRQGTQETQYF.

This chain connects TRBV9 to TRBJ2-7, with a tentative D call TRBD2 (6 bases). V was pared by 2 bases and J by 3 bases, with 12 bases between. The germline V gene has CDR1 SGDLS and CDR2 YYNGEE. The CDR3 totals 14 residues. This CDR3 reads CASSVGSGNYEQYF. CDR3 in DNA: TGTGCCAGCAGCGTGGGTAGCGGAAACTACGAGCAGTACTTC.

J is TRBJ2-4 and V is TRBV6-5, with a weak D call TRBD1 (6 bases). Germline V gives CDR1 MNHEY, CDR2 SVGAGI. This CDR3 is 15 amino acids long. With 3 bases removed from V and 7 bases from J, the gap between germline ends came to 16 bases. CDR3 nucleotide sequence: TGTGCCAGCAGTTATTCACAGGGTGGCTTGAACATTCAGTACTTC. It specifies CASSYSQGGLNIQYF.

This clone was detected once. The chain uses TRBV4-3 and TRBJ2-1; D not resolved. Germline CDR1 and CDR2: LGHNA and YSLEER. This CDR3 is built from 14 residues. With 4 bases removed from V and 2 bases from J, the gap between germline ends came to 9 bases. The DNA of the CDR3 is TGCGCCAGCAGCCCCTCGAGTCCCTACAATGAGCAGTTCTTC. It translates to CASSPSSPYNEQFF.

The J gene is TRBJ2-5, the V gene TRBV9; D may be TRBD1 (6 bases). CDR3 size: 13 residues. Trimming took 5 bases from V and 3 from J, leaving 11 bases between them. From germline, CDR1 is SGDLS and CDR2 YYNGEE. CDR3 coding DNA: TGTGCCAGCAGTGCCGGGACAAAAGAGACCCAGTACTTC. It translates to CASSAGTKETQYF.

CDR3 sequence reads: CASSPKREASYTF. CDR3 in DNA: TGTGCCAGCAGTCCCAAGAGGGAAGCGAGCTACACCTTC. The chain has TRBV6-5 and TRBJ1-2; D ambiguous. CDR3 length: 13 residues. Germline CDR1 and CDR2: MNHEY and SVGAGI. V lost 5 bases and J 9 bases, leaving 16 bases between the germline ends.

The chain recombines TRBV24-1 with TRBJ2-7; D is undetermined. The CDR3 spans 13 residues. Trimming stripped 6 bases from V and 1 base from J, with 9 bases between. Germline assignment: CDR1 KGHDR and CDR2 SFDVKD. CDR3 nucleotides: TGTGCCACCAGTCAGGTCCTGTCCTACGAGCAGTACTTC. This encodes CATSQVLSYEQYF.

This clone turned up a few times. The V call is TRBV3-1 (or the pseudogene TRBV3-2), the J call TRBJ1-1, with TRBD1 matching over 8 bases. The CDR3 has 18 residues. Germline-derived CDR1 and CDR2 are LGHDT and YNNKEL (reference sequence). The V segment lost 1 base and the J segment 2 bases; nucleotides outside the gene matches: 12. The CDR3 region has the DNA TGTGCCAGCAGCCAAGGCGGCTCCTGGACAGGGAGAAACACTGAAGCTTTCTTT. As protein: CASSQGGSWTGRNTEAFF.

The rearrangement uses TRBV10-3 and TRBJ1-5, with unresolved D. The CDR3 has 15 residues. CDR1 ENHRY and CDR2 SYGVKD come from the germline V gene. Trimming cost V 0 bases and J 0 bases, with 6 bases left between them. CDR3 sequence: CAISESLYSNQPQHF. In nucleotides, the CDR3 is TGTGCCATCAGTGAGTCTTTGTATAGCAATCAGCCCCAGCATTTT.

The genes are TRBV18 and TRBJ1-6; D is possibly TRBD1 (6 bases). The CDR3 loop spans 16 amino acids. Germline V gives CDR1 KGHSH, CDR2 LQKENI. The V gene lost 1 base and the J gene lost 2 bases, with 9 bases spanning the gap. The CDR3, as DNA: TGTGCCAGCTCACCACAAAGGGACACCTATAATTCACCCCTCCACTTT. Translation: CASSPQRDTYNSPLHF.

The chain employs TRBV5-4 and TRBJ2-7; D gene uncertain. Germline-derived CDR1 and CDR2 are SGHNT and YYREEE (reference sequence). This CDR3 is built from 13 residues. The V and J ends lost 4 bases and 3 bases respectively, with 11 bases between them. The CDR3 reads CASSPRDSYEQYF. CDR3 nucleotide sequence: TGTGCCAGCAGCCCCCGAGATAGCTACGAGCAGTACTTC.

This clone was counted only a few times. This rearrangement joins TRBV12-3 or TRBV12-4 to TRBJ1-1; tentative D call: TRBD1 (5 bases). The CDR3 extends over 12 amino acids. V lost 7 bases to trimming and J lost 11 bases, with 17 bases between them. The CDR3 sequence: CASTGRGLTAFF. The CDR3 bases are TGTGCCAGCACGGGACGAGGACTAACGGCTTTCTTT.

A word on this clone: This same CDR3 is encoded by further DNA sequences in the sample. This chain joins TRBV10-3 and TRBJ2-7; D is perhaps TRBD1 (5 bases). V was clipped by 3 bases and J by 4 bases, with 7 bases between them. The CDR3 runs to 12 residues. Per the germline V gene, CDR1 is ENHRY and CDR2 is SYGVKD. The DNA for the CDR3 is TGTGCCATCAGTGACCAGGGTTACGAGCAGTACTTC. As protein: CAISDQGYEQYF.

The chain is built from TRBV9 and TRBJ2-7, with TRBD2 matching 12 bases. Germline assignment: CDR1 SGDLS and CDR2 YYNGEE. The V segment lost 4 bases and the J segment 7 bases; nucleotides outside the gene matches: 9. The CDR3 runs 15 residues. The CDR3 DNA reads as TGTGCCAGCAGCCCCCGACTAGCGGGAGTTTTTGAGCAGTACTTC. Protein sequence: CASSPRLAGVFEQYF.

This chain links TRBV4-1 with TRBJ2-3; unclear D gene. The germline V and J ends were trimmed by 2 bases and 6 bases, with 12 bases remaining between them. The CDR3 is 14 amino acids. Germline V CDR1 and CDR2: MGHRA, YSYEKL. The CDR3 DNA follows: TGCGCCAGCAGCCAATCTAATTTCTGGGATACGCAGTATTTT. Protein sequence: CASSQSNFWDTQYF.